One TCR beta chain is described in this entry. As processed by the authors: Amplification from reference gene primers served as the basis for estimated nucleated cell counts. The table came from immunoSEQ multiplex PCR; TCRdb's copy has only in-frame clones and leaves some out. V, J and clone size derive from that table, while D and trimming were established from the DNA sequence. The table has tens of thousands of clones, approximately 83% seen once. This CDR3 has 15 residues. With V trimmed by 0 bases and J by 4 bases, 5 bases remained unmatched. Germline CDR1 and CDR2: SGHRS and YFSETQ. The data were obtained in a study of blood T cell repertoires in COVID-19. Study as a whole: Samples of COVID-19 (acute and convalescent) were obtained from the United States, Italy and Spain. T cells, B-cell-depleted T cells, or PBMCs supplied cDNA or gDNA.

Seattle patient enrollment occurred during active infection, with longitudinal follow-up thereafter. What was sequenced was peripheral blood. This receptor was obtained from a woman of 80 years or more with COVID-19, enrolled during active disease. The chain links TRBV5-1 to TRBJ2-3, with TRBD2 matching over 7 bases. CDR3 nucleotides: TGCGCCAGCAGCTTGGCGGGACGGGGGGCAGATACGCAGTATTTT. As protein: CASSLAGRGADTQYF.